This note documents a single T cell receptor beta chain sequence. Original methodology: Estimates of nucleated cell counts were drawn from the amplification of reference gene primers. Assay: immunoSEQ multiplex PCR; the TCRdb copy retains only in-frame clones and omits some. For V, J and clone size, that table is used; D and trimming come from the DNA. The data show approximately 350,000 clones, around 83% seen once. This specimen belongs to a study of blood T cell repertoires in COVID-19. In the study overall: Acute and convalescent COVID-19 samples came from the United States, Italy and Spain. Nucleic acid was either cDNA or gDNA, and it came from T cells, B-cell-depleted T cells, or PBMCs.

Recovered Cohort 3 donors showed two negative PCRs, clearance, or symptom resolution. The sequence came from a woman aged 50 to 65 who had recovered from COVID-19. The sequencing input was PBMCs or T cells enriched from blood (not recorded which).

CDR3 DNA sequence: TGCGCCAGCAGCTTGTCAACTAGCGGTTACAATGAGCAGTTCTTC. Residues: CASSLSTSGYNEQFF. This sequence joins TRBV5-1 and TRBJ2-1, with 8 bases identical to TRBD2. V lost 1 base, J lost 4 bases, and 4 bases stayed unmatched. There are 15 residues in the CDR3. Looked up from germline, CDR1 is SGHRS and CDR2 is YFSETQ.